This T cell receptor beta chain emerged from a study of blood T cell repertoires in COVID-19. In the study overall: COVID-19 samples, acute and convalescent, were from the United States, Italy and Spain. T cells, B-cell-depleted T cells, or PBMCs supplied cDNA or gDNA.

Deletions cut 5 bases from V and 6 bases from J, with 11 bases between. The germline gives CDR1 MNHEY, CDR2 SVGEGT. This CDR3 region has 12 residues. The Seattle site enrolled patients during active infection and followed them longitudinally. In the original analysis: From reference gene primer amplification, estimates of nucleated cell counts were derived. Measured with immunoSEQ multiplex PCR; TCRdb has only the in-frame clones, and not every one. The D gene and trimming were derived from the DNA, and the V and J assignments and clone size from that table. The sample shows approximately 70,000 clones, more than 85% of them seen only once.

The sequence was obtained from a man aged 50 to 60 with COVID-19, enrolled during active disease. The specimen was peripheral blood. The rearrangement uses TRBV6-2 or TRBV6-3 and TRBJ2-7; D is undetermined. This CDR3 reads CASSTLTREQYF. CDR3 bases: TGTGCCAGCAGTACCCTAACTCGCGAGCAGTACTTC.